The rows below give T cell receptor beta chains drawn from one sample of a study of shared clonotypes between healthy human individuals. Profiling relied on immunoSEQ multiplex PCR, and the TCRdb table lists in-frame clones only, not all of them. The data contain millions of clones, 85% to 95% of them singletons. Sequencing used naive CD4+ T cells from PBMCs. The source of these receptors is a man aged 18 to 30 in good health. Some clones in this sample may be carry-over from other donors' samples. The CDR3 runs from the conserved cysteine through the conserved F or W. The order of the fields is clone size, V gene, D gene, CDR3 length, J gene, CDR3 DNA, CDR3 protein. D genes are given only for firm matches. Only some rows state a clone size, as once, few, many or a class for expanded clones.

NA	TRBV18	TRBD2	15	TRBJ2-3	TGTGCCAGCTCACCGGCTAGCGGGAGTTCAGATACGCAGTATTTT	CASSPASGSSDTQYF
NA	TRBV5-1	TRBD1	14	TRBJ1-3	TGCGCCAGCAGCTTGGGGGACAGCAGCAACACCATATATTTT	CASSLGDSSNTIYF
NA	TRBV28	NA	16	TRBJ2-5	TGTGCCAGCGGGGGATGGGCAGGGGTGGTTGGAGAGACCCAGTACTTC	CASGGWAGVVGETQYF
NA	TRBV19	NA	17	TRBJ2-2	TGTGCCAGTAGTATCCGACAGGCCCCCGGGGGCACCGGGGAGCTGTTTTTT	CASSIRQAPGGTGELFF
NA	TRBV4-2	TRBD2	18	TRBJ2-3	TGTGCCAGCAGCCAAGATCTTGTTCGGGATCTAGCGGGGGATACGCAGTATTTT	CASSQDLVRDLAGDTQYF
NA	TRBV7-2	TRBD1	14	TRBJ1-2	TGTGCCAGCAGCCCCCCGGGACAGGCTTATGGCTACACCTTC	CASSPPGQAYGYTF
once	TRBV6-6	NA	16	TRBJ2-3	TGTGCCAGCAGTTACCCTAAGAGCGGGAGCACAGATACGCAGTATTTT	CASSYPKSGSTDTQYF
NA	TRBV30	NA	12	TRBJ1-3	TGTGCCCGCCTAAGCTCTGGAAACACCATATATTTT	CARLSSGNTIYF
NA	TRBV2	TRBD2	16	TRBJ2-1	TGTGCCAGCAGTGAGGTTAGGGCTGGCGGGGGGAATGAGCAGTTCTTC	CASSEVRAGGGNEQFF
NA	TRBV7-2	NA	15	TRBJ1-5	TGTGCCAGCAGCCGGGGTGGGCAGGGCAATCAGCCCCAGCATTTT	CASSRGGQGNQPQHF
once	TRBV28	NA	12	TRBJ1-2	TGTGCCAGCAGTCCTGAGAACTATGGCTACACCTTC	CASSPENYGYTF
NA	TRBV7-9	NA	13	TRBJ1-3	TGTGCCAGCGTTGAGGCACCCGGAAACACCATATATTTT	CASVEAPGNTIYF
NA	TRBV7-9	NA	17	TRBJ1-5	TGTGCCAGCAGCCTCCGAAGTAGGGGCAGTCCGAATCAGCCCCAGCATTTT	CASSLRSRGSPNQPQHF
NA	TRBV6-5	NA	12	TRBJ2-1	TGTGCCAGCAGTTACACGCGGAATGAGCAGTTCTTC	CASSYTRNEQFF
NA	TRBV4-2	NA	16	TRBJ1-2	TGTGCCAGCGGACAGCAGGCTGCGGGGGTCGGCTATGGCTACACCTTC	CASGQQAAGVGYGYTF
once	TRBV27	NA	13	TRBJ2-7	TGTGCCAGCAGTATGGCTTCAGAGGGCGAGCAGTACTTC	CASSMASEGEQYF
NA	TRBV27	NA	14	TRBJ2-5	TGTGCCAGCAGTTTATTGGGGGCGCGGGAGACCCAGTACTTC	CASSLLGARETQYF
NA	TRBV5-1	NA	15	TRBJ2-2	TGCGCCAGCAGCCAGGGCGGGGCGGAGACCGGGGAGCTGTTTTTT	CASSQGGAETGELFF
NA	TRBV11-3	TRBD2	15	TRBJ2-3	TGTGCCAGCAGCTTGCTAGCGGGAGGCGCAGATACGCAGTATTTT	CASSLLAGGADTQYF
NA	TRBV28	NA	14	TRBJ1-2	TGTGCCAGCAGTTTCTATGGGGGCTCATATGGCTACACCTTC	CASSFYGGSYGYTF
NA	TRBV28	NA	13	TRBJ1-2	TGTGCCAGCAGTTTATACAGAGACGGGGGCTACACCTTC	CASSLYRDGGYTF
NA	TRBV20-1	NA	11	TRBJ1-2	TGCAGTGCTAGCCCAGGGGCCGGCTACACCTTC	CSASPGAGYTF
NA	TRBV5-8	TRBD1	14	TRBJ1-5	TGTGCCAGCAGCTCACCGGGACAGATTCAGCCCCAGCATTTT	CASSSPGQIQPQHF
NA	TRBV27	TRBD2	15	TRBJ2-2	TGTGCCAGCAGTCCGCGGTGGGGGGGCACCGGGGAGCTGTTTTTT	CASSPRWGGTGELFF
NA	TRBV9	TRBD1	16	TRBJ1-2	TGTGCCAGCAGCGCGAGCCCCGGGGGACAGAGCTATGGCTACACCTTC	CASSASPGGQSYGYTF
NA	TRBV28	NA	15	TRBJ2-3	TGTGCCAGCAGTCCCGGGACACATAGCACAGATACGCAGTATTTT	CASSPGTHSTDTQYF
NA	TRBV7-6	NA	15	TRBJ2-1	TGTGCCAGCAGTCGGACCCCCGACTCACACAATGAGCAGTTCTTC	CASSRTPDSHNEQFF
NA	TRBV18	NA	14	TRBJ1-1	TGTGCCAGCTCACCTACCGGGACGAACACTGAAGCTTTCTTT	CASSPTGTNTEAFF
once	TRBV5-1	TRBD2	14	TRBJ2-3	TGCGCCAGCAGCTTGGTAGCGGGAGAGGATACGCAGTATTTT	CASSLVAGEDTQYF
NA	TRBV28	NA	15	TRBJ1-3	TGTGCCAGCAGTTCGCCCGGGGCCGCTGGAAACACCATATATTTT	CASSSPGAAGNTIYF
NA	TRBV7-3	NA	13	TRBJ1-1	TGTGCCAGCAGCATAGGTTTGAACACTGAAGCTTTCTTT	CASSIGLNTEAFF
NA	TRBV7-3	NA	14	TRBJ2-2	TGTGCCAGCAGCTTAAGAGTCAACACCGGGGAGCTGTTTTTT	CASSLRVNTGELFF
NA	TRBV28	NA	13	TRBJ2-1	TGTGCCTCGCTAGGCTTCATCTGGGGTGAGCAGTTCTTC	CASLGFIWGEQFF
NA	TRBV5-8	TRBD2	16	TRBJ2-1	TGTGCCAGCAGCTTGGGGCTAGCGGGAGGCTTTGTTGAGCAGTTCTTC	CASSLGLAGGFVEQFF
NA	TRBV11-3	NA	15	TRBJ2-3	TGTGCCAGCAGCTTGGGCCTAACGGGGCCAGATACGCAGTATTTT	CASSLGLTGPDTQYF
NA	TRBV11-2	TRBD1	16	TRBJ2-7	TGTGCCAGCAGCTTAGTTAGTGCGGGACAGGGCTACGAGCAGTACTTC	CASSLVSAGQGYEQYF
NA	TRBV2	NA	11	TRBJ2-2	TGTGCCAGCAGTCCACAGGGGGAGCTGTTTTTT	CASSPQGELFF
NA	TRBV5-1	NA	15	TRBJ1-1	TGCGCCAGCAGCTTGGAAGGGGGTGGGCGATCTGAAGCTTTCTTT	CASSLEGGGRSEAFF
few	TRBV7-8	NA	12	TRBJ2-7	TGTGCCAGCAGCTTAAGGGGAACAGGGCAGTACTTC	CASSLRGTGQYF
NA	TRBV6-6	NA	13	TRBJ2-2	TGTGCCAGCAGTTGGCGGACAGACGGGGAGCTGTTTTTT	CASSWRTDGELFF
NA	TRBV29-1	NA	13	TRBJ2-1	TGCAGCGTTGAAAAGGGGGGGCACAATGAGCAGTTCTTC	CSVEKGGHNEQFF
NA	TRBV10-3	NA	14	TRBJ1-1	TGTGCCATCAAAATTTCTCGGGAGAACACTGAAGCTTTCTTT	CAIKISRENTEAFF
NA	TRBV27	TRBD2	15	TRBJ2-1	TGTGCCATCAGCCGGGTCCTGGGAGGGACTCTGGAGCAGTTCTTC	CAISRVLGGTLEQFF
NA	TRBV5-4	TRBD1	15	TRBJ1-2	TGTGCCAGCAGCCCTTATGACAGGGACATTTATGGCTACACCTTC	CASSPYDRDIYGYTF
NA	TRBV7-9	NA	14	TRBJ2-7	TGTGCCAGCAGCTTACAGGGTGGCCCCTACGAGCAGTACTTC	CASSLQGGPYEQYF
once	TRBV7-9	NA	15	TRBJ1-1	TGTGCCAGCAGCTTATATCCGACGTCCGGCACTGAAGCTTTCTTT	CASSLYPTSGTEAFF
NA	TRBV7-3	NA	15	TRBJ2-1	TGTGCCAGCAGTCCCGACAGGAGCTCCTACAATGAGCAGTTCTTC	CASSPDRSSYNEQFF
NA	TRBV6-5	NA	14	TRBJ2-3	TGTGCCAGCAGAGCACGTCTCAGGACAGATACGCAGTATTTT	CASRARLRTDTQYF
NA	TRBV5-1	TRBD1	18	TRBJ1-1	TGCGCCAGCAGCCCGACCTCCGGGGGCCAGGGGGCCGGCACTGAAGCTTTCTTT	CASSPTSGGQGAGTEAFF
NA	TRBV2	NA	14	TRBJ2-2	TGTGCCACAGGGGACCAAGGGAACACCGGGGAGCTGTTTTTT	CATGDQGNTGELFF
NA	TRBV5-1	NA	13	TRBJ2-5	TGCGCCAGCAGCGTTGAGGTAGGGAAGACCCAGTACTTC	CASSVEVGKTQYF
NA	TRBV27	TRBD1	16	TRBJ1-2	TGTGCCAGCTGCGCCGACAAGGGACAGGGGACCTATGGCTACACCTTC	CASCADKGQGTYGYTF
NA	TRBV19	TRBD1	15	TRBJ1-1	TGTGCCAGTAGCTATCGACAGGGGATGAACACTGAAGCTTTCTTT	CASSYRQGMNTEAFF